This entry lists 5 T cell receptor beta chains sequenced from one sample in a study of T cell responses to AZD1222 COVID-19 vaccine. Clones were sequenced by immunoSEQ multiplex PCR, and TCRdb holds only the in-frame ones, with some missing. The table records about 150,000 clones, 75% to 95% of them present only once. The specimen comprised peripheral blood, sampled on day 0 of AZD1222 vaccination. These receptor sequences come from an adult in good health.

CDR3 in DNA: TGTGCCAGCAGCCTGGACACGACGCAGAACGGCTACACCTTC. Its translation is CASSLDTTQNGYTF. This chain joins TRBV5-5 and TRBJ1-2, with a weak D call TRBD1 (5 bases). This CDR3 is built from 14 residues. Germline lookup yields CDR1 SGHKS and CDR2 YYEKEE (reference sequence). V shed 4 bases and J shed 8 bases, with 18 bases lying between them.

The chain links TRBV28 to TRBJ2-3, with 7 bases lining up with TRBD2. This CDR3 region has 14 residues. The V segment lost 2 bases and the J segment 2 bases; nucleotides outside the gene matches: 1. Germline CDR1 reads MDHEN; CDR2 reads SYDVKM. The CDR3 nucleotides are TGTGCCAGCAGTTTAGCGGGAGACACAGATACGCAGTATTTT. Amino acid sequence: CASSLAGDTDTQYF.

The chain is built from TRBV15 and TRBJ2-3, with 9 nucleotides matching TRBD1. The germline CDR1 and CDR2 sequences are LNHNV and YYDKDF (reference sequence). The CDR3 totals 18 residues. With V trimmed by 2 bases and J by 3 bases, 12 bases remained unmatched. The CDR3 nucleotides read TGTGCCACCAGCAGAATCCCCGGGACAGGGTGGGTAACAGATACGCAGTATTTT. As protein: CATSRIPGTGWVTDTQYF.

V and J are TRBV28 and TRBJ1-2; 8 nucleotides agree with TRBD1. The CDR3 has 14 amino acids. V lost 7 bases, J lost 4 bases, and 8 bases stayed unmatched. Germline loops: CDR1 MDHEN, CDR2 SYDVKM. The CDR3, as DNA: TGTGCCAGCATTCCCTCCGGACAGGGCTATGGCTACACCTTC. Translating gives CASIPSGQGYGYTF.

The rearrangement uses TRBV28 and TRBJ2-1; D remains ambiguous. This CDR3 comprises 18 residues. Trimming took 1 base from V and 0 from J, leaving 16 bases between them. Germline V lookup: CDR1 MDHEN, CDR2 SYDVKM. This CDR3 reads CASSLLPAIASSYNEQFF. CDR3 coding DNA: TGTGCCAGCAGTTTATTGCCCGCAATTGCCAGCTCCTACAATGAGCAGTTCTTC.